What follows are 15 T cell receptor beta chains derived from one specimen sequenced in a study of blood T cell repertoires in COVID-19. Using immunoSEQ multiplex PCR, the repertoire was profiled, and TCRdb retains in-frame clones only, with some absent. The repertoire has around 200,000 clones, 80% to 90% of them found once; the top ten carry approximately 11%. The sequencing sample was made of peripheral blood. These receptors all stem from an older woman with COVID-19, enrolled during active disease.

The rearrangement links TRBV28 to TRBJ1-2, with no clear D. V dropped 2 bases and J dropped 1 base, with 5 bases sitting between them. Germline V CDR1 and CDR2: MDHEN, SYDVKM. There are 13 residues in the CDR3. CDR3 in DNA: TGTGCCAGCAGTTTACGGGTTAACTATGGCTACACCTTC. Amino acids: CASSLRVNYGYTF.

The chain joins TRBV3-1 (or the pseudogene TRBV3-2) to TRBJ2-3; 10 positions match TRBD1. The CDR3 is 16 amino acids. Losses at the gene ends were 4 bases for V and 2 bases for J; bases not matched to a gene: 6. CDR1 and CDR2 from the germline V gene are LGHDT and YNNKEL (reference sequence). The CDR3 reads CASSRGQGVLTDTQYF. As DNA, the CDR3 is TGTGCCAGCAGCCGTGGACAGGGGGTTCTCACAGATACGCAGTATTTT.

The V call is TRBV9, the J call TRBJ2-7; 13 nucleotides match TRBD2. Germline values: CDR1 SGDLS, CDR2 YYNGEE. The V gene end was trimmed by 2 bases and the J gene end by 4 bases; junction bases not matched to a gene: 6. This CDR3 has 16 residues. CDR3 DNA sequence: TGTGCCAGCAGCGTTACTAGCGGGAGGGCCTTATACGAGCAGTACTTC. Residues: CASSVTSGRALYEQYF.

The rearrangement joins TRBV21-1 to TRBJ2-7; TRBD1, the table's D call, was not compared with the DNA. TRBV21-1 is labeled a pseudogene. There are 12 residues in the CDR3. CDR3 nucleotides: TGTGCCAGCATCACAGGGATTGGCGAGCAGTACTTC. Protein product: CASITGIGEQYF.

The chain is built from TRBV2 and TRBJ1-2; TRBD1 aligns across 9 bases. Germline V CDR1 and CDR2: SNHLY, FYNNEI. Trimming removed 6 bases from V and 4 bases from J; junction bases left unmatched: 3. The CDR3 length is 13 residues. CDR3 loop: CASRDRGSYGYTF. The CDR3 coding sequence is TGTGCCAGCAGGGACAGGGGCTCCTATGGCTACACCTTC.

V usage is TRBV7-6 and J usage is TRBJ2-2; D uncertain. Looked up from germline, CDR1 is SGHVS and CDR2 is FNYEAQ. The CDR3 runs 14 residues. Trimming shortened V by 1 base and J by 7 bases, and 10 bases separated the two germline ends. CDR3 protein: CASSLGARGGELFF. The DNA for the CDR3 is TGTGCCAGCAGCTTAGGAGCCCGCGGCGGGGAGCTGTTTTTT.

The chain recombines TRBV5-3 with TRBJ2-1, with 10 bases fitting TRBD2. TRBV5-3 is flagged as an ORF with uncertain function. This CDR3 is built from 16 residues. V lost 0 bases, J lost 8 bases, and 8 bases stayed unmatched. As DNA, the CDR3 is TGTGCCAGAAGCTTGGCCCCTAGCGGGAGTTCGGATGAGCAGTTCTTC. Translating it yields CARSLAPSGSSDEQFF.

The chain carries TRBV14 and TRBJ2-7; 9 positions match TRBD2. CDR1 and CDR2 from the germline V gene are SGHDN and FVKESK. V was clipped by 5 bases and J by 6 bases; unmatched bases: 8. The length of the CDR3 is 14 residues. The CDR3 here is CASSIGLAGREQYF. Here the CDR3 DNA reads TGTGCCAGCAGCATCGGGCTAGCGGGGCGCGAGCAGTACTTC.

This clone was seen only once. The chain recombines TRBV3-1 (or the pseudogene TRBV3-2) with TRBJ2-2; 14 bases line up with TRBD2. The CDR3 runs 19 residues. After removal of 4 bases from V and 4 bases from J, the junction contained 11 bases not matched to a gene. Germline V gives CDR1 LGHDT, CDR2 YNNKEL (reference sequence). This CDR3 reads CASSLPWGLAGVGTGELFF. The CDR3 bases are TGTGCCAGCAGCCTCCCCTGGGGACTAGCGGGAGTTGGCACCGGGGAGCTGTTTTTT.

CDR3 in DNA: TGTGCCACCAAGGGGGGCCGGGAGGTTAATGAGCAGTTCTTC. It codes for CATKGGREVNEQFF. This chain uses TRBV24-1 with TRBJ2-1; maybe TRBD2 (7 bases). The germline CDR1 and CDR2 sequences are KGHDR and SFDVKD. This CDR3 is 14 amino acids long. V shed 8 bases and J shed 7 bases, with 17 bases lying between them.

This rearrangement joins TRBV6-5 to TRBJ2-2; a possible D gene is TRBD1 (6 bases). The germline V gene has CDR1 MNHEY and CDR2 SVGAGI. The CDR3 spans 13 residues. The V end was cut by 7 bases, the J end by 5 bases, with 11 bases between. CDR3 sequence: CASTATGTGELFF. CDR3 DNA: TGTGCCAGCACCGCTACAGGGACCGGGGAGCTGTTTTTT.

The rearrangement uses TRBV19 and TRBJ2-3; D possibly corresponds to TRBD1 (6 bases). Trimming cost V 3 bases and J 4 bases, with 17 bases left between them. The CDR3 spans 16 residues. Germline V gene sequence: CDR1 LNHDA, CDR2 SQIVND (reference sequence). This chain's CDR3 is CASSMFAVGGSDTQYF. The CDR3 coding sequence is TGTGCCAGTAGTATGTTCGCGGTTGGGGGCTCAGATACGCAGTATTTT.

V gene TRBV5-1 combines with J gene TRBJ1-1, with D possibly matching TRBD1 (6 bases). CDR3 length: 13 amino acids. Trimming left V 4 bases short and J 6 bases short, with 13 bases between. The V gene's germline CDR1 is SGHRS and CDR2 YFSETQ. CDR3 sequence reads: CASSLNYRAEAFF. The CDR3 DNA reads TGCGCCAGCAGCCTCAACTACAGGGCTGAAGCTTTCTTT.

The chain uses TRBV7-9 and TRBJ2-1; 7 positions match TRBD1. The germline V gene encodes CDR1 SEHNR and CDR2 FQNEAQ (reference sequence). This CDR3 is 14 amino acids long. After removal of 3 bases from V and 5 bases from J, the junction contained 4 bases not matched to a gene. CDR3 coding DNA: TGTGCCAGCAGCTTCACCACAGGGGACAATGAGCAGTTCTTC. Translation: CASSFTTGDNEQFF. Drawing the rest from reference TRBV7-9 and TRBJ2-1, the complete variable domain is DTGVSQNPRHKITKRGQNVTFRCDPISEHNRLYWYRQTLGQGPEFLTYFQNEAQLEKSRLLSDRFSAERPKGSFSTLEIQRTEQGDSAMYLCASSFTTGDNEQFFGPGTRLTVL.

The rearrangement links TRBV6-1 to TRBJ1-5, with a weak D call TRBD1 (6 bases). From germline, CDR1 is MNHNS and CDR2 SASEGT. The CDR3 is 15 residues long. V lost 1 base to trimming and J lost 5 bases, with 12 bases between them. The CDR3 region is CASSEGVQGHQPQHF. In nucleotides, the CDR3 is TGTGCCAGCAGTGAAGGAGTGCAGGGGCATCAGCCCCAGCATTTT.